Shown below are 23 T cell receptor beta chains from a single sample sequenced in a study of control samples from healthy donors and cancer patients. Using immunoSEQ multiplex PCR, the repertoire was profiled, and TCRdb retains in-frame clones only, with some absent. This table holds about 120,000 clones, about 90% found once. Sequencing was done on a sample of blood. The origin of the receptors is a woman in her forties or fifties in good health.

With regard to this clone: One end of the junction is discordant with germline, which a read error may explain. The rearrangement links TRBV9 to TRBJ1-5; D gene unclear. The germline V gene encodes CDR1 SGDLS and CDR2 YYNGEE. This CDR3 contains 14 residues. CDR3 sequence reads: CASSVGLTSGSLNF. Written as DNA, the CDR3 is TGTGCCAGCAGCGTAGGCCTGACCTCCGGGTCCTTAAATTTT.

The rearrangement links TRBV5-1 to TRBJ2-3; TRBD2 is a possible D gene (5 bases). The CDR3 length is 16 residues. The V gene lost 3 bases and the J gene lost 0 bases, with 14 bases spanning the gap. CDR1 is SGHRS and CDR2 is YFSETQ in the germline V gene. Here the CDR3 reads CASSSLLGVSTDTQYF. The CDR3 region has the DNA TGCGCCAGCAGCTCGCTGCTCGGGGTTAGCACAGATACGCAGTATTTT.

The V call is TRBV5-6, the J call TRBJ1-4; the D is unclear. This CDR3 has 14 residues. CDR1 is SGHDT, CDR2 YYEEEE, per germline. V gave up 2 bases and J gave up 0 bases, with 5 bases separating them. The chain's CDR3 is CASSFRATNEKLFF. The CDR3 DNA sequence: TGTGCCAGCAGCTTTCGGGCAACTAATGAAAAACTGTTTTTT.

This sequence joins TRBV18 and TRBJ2-3, with TRBD2 matching over 9 bases. Trimming at V came to 1 base and at J to 1 base, leaving 0 bases not matched to a gene. This CDR3 is built from 15 residues. Germline CDR1 is KGHSH and CDR2 is LQKENI. The CDR3 DNA reads as TGTGCCAGCTCACCACAGCGGGGGGGCACAGATACGCAGTATTTT. Translation: CASSPQRGGTDTQYF.

The chain recombines TRBV12-3 or TRBV12-4 with TRBJ1-2; tentative D call: TRBD1 (6 bases). Trimming shortened V by 8 bases and J by 6 bases, and 16 bases separated the two germline ends. This CDR3 has 13 residues. CDR3 region: CASRTDSLHGYTF. DNA of the CDR3: TGTGCCAGCCGGACAGACTCACTACATGGCTACACCTTC.

V and J are TRBV19 and TRBJ1-5; 7 bases fit TRBD1. CDR3 size: 13 residues. Germline V lookup: CDR1 LNHDA, CDR2 SQIVND (reference sequence). V shed 7 bases, J shed 5 bases, and the junction held 5 bases outside the gene matches. DNA of the CDR3: TGTGCCAGTAACCCCCAGGGGGATCAGCCCCAGCATTTT. It encodes CASNPQGDQPQHF.

V usage is TRBV6-5 and J usage is TRBJ2-5; 8 bases align to TRBD2. Germline loops: CDR1 MNHEY, CDR2 SVGAGI. The CDR3 runs 14 residues. Trimming removed 9 bases from V and 1 base from J; junction bases left unmatched: 7. The CDR3 here is CASHGGARQETQYF. In DNA, the CDR3 is TGTGCCAGTCACGGGGGGGCGCGCCAAGAGACCCAGTACTTC.

This chain uses TRBV6-5 with TRBJ2-5, with TRBD1 matching over 7 bases. This CDR3 has 14 residues. CDR1 is MNHEY and CDR2 is SVGAGI in the germline V gene. Unmatched junction bases numbered 8, after V lost 6 bases and J lost 4 bases. This CDR3 is CASSLMTGRETQYF. In nucleotides, the CDR3 is TGTGCCAGCAGCCTGATGACAGGGCGAGAGACCCAGTACTTC.

The rearrangement uses TRBV7-8 and TRBJ2-7; possibly TRBD1 for D (6 bases). From germline, CDR1 is SGHVS and CDR2 FQNEAQ. The CDR3 is made up of 16 amino acids. V dropped 2 bases and J dropped 0 bases, with 14 bases sitting between them. The CDR3 here is CASSLYLGQSSYEQYF. The CDR3 DNA follows: TGTGCCAGCAGCTTATACCTGGGACAAAGCTCCTACGAGCAGTACTTC.

The genes are TRBV5-5 and TRBJ1-5, with D tentatively TRBD1 (5 bases). V dropped 4 bases and J dropped 5 bases, with 10 bases sitting between them. Germline V CDR1 and CDR2: SGHKS, YYEKEE (reference sequence). The CDR3 loop spans 13 amino acids. CDR3 sequence (DNA): TGTGCCAGCAGCCAGGGTACAGATCAGCCCCAGCATTTT. Translation: CASSQGTDQPQHF.

The count of this clone is one. J is TRBJ1-4 and V is TRBV27; TRBD1 aligns across 7 bases. The germline CDR1 and CDR2 sequences are MNHEY and SMNVEV (reference sequence). After removal of 1 base from V and 3 bases from J, the junction contained 2 bases not matched to a gene. The CDR3 is 15 amino acids. This chain's CDR3 is CASSLFTGANEKLFF. CDR3 sequence (DNA): TGTGCCAGCAGTTTATTCACAGGGGCTAATGAAAAACTGTTTTTT.

This chain links TRBV5-1 with TRBJ2-1; no reliable D call. The germline V gene encodes CDR1 SGHRS and CDR2 YFSETQ. V dropped 4 bases and J dropped 7 bases, with 9 bases sitting between them. CDR3 length: 12 residues. The CDR3 protein is CASSPGRNEQFF. The CDR3 DNA is TGCGCCAGCAGCCCGGGTCGGAATGAGCAGTTCTTC.

V gene TRBV4-1 combines with J gene TRBJ2-1; 7 positions agree with TRBD2. CDR1 and CDR2 from the germline V gene are MGHRA and YSYEKL. The CDR3 extends over 13 amino acids. V was pared by 3 bases and J by 7 bases, with 3 bases of the junction left unmatched. CDR3 residues: CASSQASGNEQFF. In nucleotides, the CDR3 is TGCGCCAGCAGCCAGGCTAGCGGTAATGAGCAGTTCTTC.

This chain links TRBV5-1 with TRBJ1-5, with D tentatively TRBD1 (6 bases). The CDR3 sequence is 13 residues long. Per germline, CDR1 SGHRS and CDR2 YFSETQ. V lost 0 bases and J lost 8, with 9 bases in between. CDR3 in DNA: TGCGCCAGCAGCTTGGGAAGGGGGGAGCCCCAGCATTTT. It encodes CASSLGRGEPQHF.

The V gene is TRBV7-9, the J gene TRBJ1-1; D unclear. Germline CDR1 reads SEHNR; CDR2 reads FQNEAQ (reference sequence). There are 13 residues in the CDR3. V was shortened by 5 bases and J by 9 bases, with 16 bases between the two germline ends. The CDR3 nucleotides read TGTGCCAGCAGCCCGGAGGGCGGACGAAAAGCTTTCTTT. Encoded protein: CASSPEGGRKAFF.

The chain couples TRBV3-1 (or the pseudogene TRBV3-2) to TRBJ1-2; D gene ambiguous. The V and J ends lost 4 bases and 8 bases respectively, with 11 bases between them. Germline CDR1 LGHDT, CDR2 YNNKEL (reference sequence). The CDR3 has 12 amino acids. CDR3: CASSLRAGGYTF. CDR3 nucleotide sequence: TGTGCCAGCAGCCTCAGAGCTGGCGGCTACACCTTC.

The chain employs TRBV27 and TRBJ2-2; the D gene is possibly TRBD2 (5 bases). Trimming shortened V by 4 bases and J by 7 bases, and 19 bases separated the two germline ends. CDR3 length: 16 residues. Germline CDR1 reads MNHEY; CDR2 reads SMNVEV (reference sequence). The CDR3 nucleotides read TGTGCCAGCAGTTCGACCCCGGGTTTCGGGGTCGGGGAGCTGTTTTTT. This codes for CASSSTPGFGVGELFF.

The J gene is TRBJ1-4, the V gene TRBV7-2; D is uncertain. CDR3 length: 16 amino acids. V lost 2 bases to trimming and J lost 5 bases, with 15 bases between them. Germline loops: CDR1 SGHTA, CDR2 FQGNSA. The DNA for the CDR3 is TGTGCCAGCAGCTTACGGTTCGTACAGCTAAATGAAAAACTGTTTTTT. It encodes CASSLRFVQLNEKLFF.

J is TRBJ2-5 and V is TRBV2; D uncertain. This CDR3 is built from 13 residues. Looked up from germline, CDR1 is SNHLY and CDR2 is FYNNEI. Trimming took off 3 bases at V and 0 bases at J, with 5 bases between the two ends. The CDR3 here is CASSDDNQETQYF. In nucleotides, the CDR3 is TGTGCCAGCAGTGATGACAACCAAGAGACCCAGTACTTC.

This clone has more than one count but fewer than ten. The chain combines TRBV6-5 with TRBJ2-7, with D perhaps TRBD1 (6 bases). The germline CDR1 and CDR2 sequences are MNHEY and SVGAGI. The V end was cut by 10 bases, the J end by 2 bases, with 12 bases between. The CDR3 sequence is 12 residues long. The CDR3 is CATQRTAYEQYF. The CDR3 DNA reads TGTGCCACCCAGAGGACAGCCTACGAGCAGTACTTC.

This clone appeared a single time. This CDR3 reads CASSLDIGPQHF. CDR3 nucleotide sequence: TGTGCCAGCAGCTTGGATATCGGGCCCCAGCATTTT. This sequence joins TRBV5-4 and TRBJ1-5; D is unresolved. The germline CDR1 and CDR2 sequences are SGHNT and YYREEE (reference sequence). CDR3 length: 12 amino acids. V was trimmed by 0 bases and J by 9 bases, leaving 7 bases between them.

This chain uses TRBV3-1 (or the pseudogene TRBV3-2) with TRBJ1-6; D may be TRBD1 (6 bases). Trimming removed 1 base at V and 8 bases at J, with 21 bases between. This CDR3 contains 18 residues. Per germline, CDR1 LGHDT and CDR2 YNNKEL (reference sequence). The CDR3 spells CASSQAGGHTLGDSPLHF. The CDR3 DNA follows: TGTGCCAGCAGCCAAGCTGGGGGGCATACTCTCGGGGATTCACCCCTCCACTTT.

This clone was detected a few times. The chain is built from TRBV20-1 and TRBJ2-5, with 9 bases fitting TRBD2. Germline V gives CDR1 DFQATT, CDR2 SNEGSKA (reference sequence). The V gene end was trimmed by 3 bases and the J gene end by 5 bases; junction bases not matched to a gene: 10. The CDR3 is 15 residues long. The CDR3 DNA reads TGCAGTGCTAGTAGCGGGAGTGTGTTCTCGGAGACCCAGTACTTC. Translation: CSASSGSVFSETQYF.